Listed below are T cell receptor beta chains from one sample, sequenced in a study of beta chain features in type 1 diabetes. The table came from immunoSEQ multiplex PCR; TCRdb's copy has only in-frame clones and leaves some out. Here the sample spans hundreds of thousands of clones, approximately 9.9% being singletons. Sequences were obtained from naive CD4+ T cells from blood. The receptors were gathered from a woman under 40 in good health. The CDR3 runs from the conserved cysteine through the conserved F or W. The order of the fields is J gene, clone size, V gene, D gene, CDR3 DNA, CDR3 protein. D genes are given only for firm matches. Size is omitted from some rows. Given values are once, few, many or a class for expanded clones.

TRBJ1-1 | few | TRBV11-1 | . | TGTGCCAGCAGCTTAGACGGGAACACTGAAGCTTTCTTT | CASSLDGNTEAFF
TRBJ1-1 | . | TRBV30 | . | TGTGCCTGGGACGGAGAGGGCCGAGCTTTCTTT | CAWDGEGRAFF
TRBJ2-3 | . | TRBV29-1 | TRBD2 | TGCAGCGCCACGGGGGGGGTTGTGAGGACAGATACGCAGTATTTT | CSATGGVVRTDTQYF
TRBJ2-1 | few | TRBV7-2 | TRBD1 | TGTGCCAGCAGACCTGGACAGGGGCGCTGGGGCAATGAGCAGTTCTTC | CASRPGQGRWGNEQFF
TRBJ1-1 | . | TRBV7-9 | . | TGTGCCAGCAGCTTAGGTCTTACGTCGGCAGGGCGGCACACTGAAGCTTTCTTT | CASSLGLTSAGRHTEAFF
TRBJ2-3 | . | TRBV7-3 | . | TGTGCCAGCAGCTCACCGGGATCAGGCACAGATACGCAGTATTTT | CASSSPGSGTDTQYF
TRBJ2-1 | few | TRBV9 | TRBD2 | TGTGCCAGCAGCGTAGTAGGAGCGGGAGCCTACAATGAGCAGTTCTTC | CASSVVGAGAYNEQFF
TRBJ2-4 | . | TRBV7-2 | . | TGTGCCAGCAGCTTAGGGGTAGCGGTAGCCAAAAACATTCAGTACTTC | CASSLGVAVAKNIQYF
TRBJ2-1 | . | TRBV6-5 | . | TGTGCCAGCACAGGGTCGGATAAAGGCAATGAGCAGTTCTTC | CASTGSDKGNEQFF
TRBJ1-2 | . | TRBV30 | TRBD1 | TGTGCCTGGGGGGACAGGGCGTTGAATGGCTACACCTTC | CAWGDRALNGYTF
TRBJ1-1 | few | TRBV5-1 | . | TGCGCCAGCAGCTTCAACAGGAACACTGAAGCTTTCTTT | CASSFNRNTEAFF
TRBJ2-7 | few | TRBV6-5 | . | TGTGCCAGCAGCCAAGTTTCGGGATCCTACGAGCAGTACTTC | CASSQVSGSYEQYF
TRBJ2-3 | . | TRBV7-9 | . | TGTGCCAGCACCACAATGGATACGCAGTATTTT | CASTTMDTQYF
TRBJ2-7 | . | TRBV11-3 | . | TGTGCCAGCAGCTCACAGGGCTACGAGCAGTACTTC | CASSSQGYEQYF
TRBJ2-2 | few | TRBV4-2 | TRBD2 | TGTGCCAGCAGCCAGGAAACTAGCGGGAGAGGGGCCGGGGAGCTGTTTTTT | CASSQETSGRGAGELFF
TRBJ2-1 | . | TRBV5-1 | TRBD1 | TGCGCCAGCAGCGGAACAGGGGTTGTCGATGAGCAGTTCTTC | CASSGTGVVDEQFF
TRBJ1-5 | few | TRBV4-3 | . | TGCGCCAGCAGCCAGCGCAGGGATAGCAATCAGCCCCAGCATTTT | CASSQRRDSNQPQHF
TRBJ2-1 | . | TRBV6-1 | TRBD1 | TGTGCCAGCAGTGACGCTCATGGGACAGGGTTAAATTCGGTGCAGTTCTTC | CASSDAHGTGLNSVQFF
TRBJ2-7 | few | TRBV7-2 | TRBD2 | TGTGCCGTAAGGCCCACAGCGGGGGAGTACGAGCAGTACTTC | CAVRPTAGEYEQYF
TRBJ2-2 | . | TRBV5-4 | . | TGTGCCAGCAGCTTGGTGGGAGCAGGCACCGGGGAGCTGTTTTTT | CASSLVGAGTGELFF
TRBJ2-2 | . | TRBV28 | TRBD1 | TGTGCCAGCAGTTATGGGACAGGGGGCTTCGGGGAGCTGTTTTTT | CASSYGTGGFGELFF
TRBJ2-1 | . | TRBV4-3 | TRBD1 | TGCGCCAGCAGCCATGCGGGACAGGGGGTTGGGGAGCAGTTCTTC | CASSHAGQGVGEQFF
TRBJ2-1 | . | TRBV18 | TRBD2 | TGTGCCAGCTCACCACCGGGACTAGCGGGGGCCTCCCTCTCCTACAATGAGCAGTTCTTC | CASSPPGLAGASLSYNEQFF
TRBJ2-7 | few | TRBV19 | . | TGTGCCAGTAGGACGACAGTAGGTCCCTCCTACGAGCAGTACTTC | CASRTTVGPSYEQYF
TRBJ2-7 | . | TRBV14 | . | TGTGCCAGCAGCCAACGAGTCCTCGGCGAGCAGTACTTC | CASSQRVLGEQYF
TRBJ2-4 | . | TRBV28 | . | TGTGCCAGCAGTACTAGCTTGGGGCCCAAGAACATTCAGTACTTC | CASSTSLGPKNIQYF
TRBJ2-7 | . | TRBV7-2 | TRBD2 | TGTGCCAGCAGCTCGAGACTAGCGGGAGGCCCGACAGGGGGCGAGCAGTACTTC | CASSSRLAGGPTGGEQYF
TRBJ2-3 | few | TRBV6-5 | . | TGTGCCAGCAGTTACTCGCCGGCAGATACGCAGTATTTT | CASSYSPADTQYF
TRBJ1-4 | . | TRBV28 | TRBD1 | TGTGCCAGCAGTTCCTCCTCGGGACAGGGGACCGGTGAAAAACTGTTTTTT | CASSSSSGQGTGEKLFF
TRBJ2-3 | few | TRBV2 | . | TGTGCCAGCATGGAGTTTGTCCCCGATACGCAGTATTTT | CASMEFVPDTQYF
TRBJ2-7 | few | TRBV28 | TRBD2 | TGTGCCAGCAGTTTAAGCGGGAGCCCAATCCCATACGAGCAGTACTTC | CASSLSGSPIPYEQYF
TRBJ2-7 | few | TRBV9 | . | TGTGCCAGCAGCGTAGGAGGATATCGTCGGGGAGAGCAGTACTTC | CASSVGGYRRGEQYF
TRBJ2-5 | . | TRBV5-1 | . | TGCGCCAGCAGCCTGGGCAGGGGCCGGGAGACCCAGTACTTC | CASSLGRGRETQYF
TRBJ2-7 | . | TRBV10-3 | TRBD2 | TGTGCCTCGCAACCAGGACTAGCGGGAGCCGTCGAGCAGTACTTC | CASQPGLAGAVEQYF
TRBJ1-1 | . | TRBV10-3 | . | TGTGCCATCAGTGGGGGGGGCTGGACTGAAGCTTTCTTT | CAISGGGWTEAFF
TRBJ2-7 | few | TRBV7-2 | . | TGTGCCAGCAGCTTAGCGGCTGGCGGGCTCTACGAGCAGTACTTC | CASSLAAGGLYEQYF
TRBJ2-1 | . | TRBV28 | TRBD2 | TGTGCCAGCAGGCGGACTAGCGGGAGCTATGAGCAGTTCTTC | CASRRTSGSYEQFF
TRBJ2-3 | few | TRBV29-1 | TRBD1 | TGCAGCGTCGACGGGGTACAGGGGCGTTACGCAGATACGCAGTATTTT | CSVDGVQGRYADTQYF
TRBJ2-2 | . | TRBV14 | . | TGTGCCAGCAGCTACGCGGTCGGGGAGCTGTTTTTT | CASSYAVGELFF
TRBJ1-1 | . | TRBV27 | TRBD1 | TGTGCCAGCAGTCCTCAGACAGGGACGGGCACTGAAGCTTTCTTT | CASSPQTGTGTEAFF
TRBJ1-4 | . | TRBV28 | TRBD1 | TGTGCCAGCAGACCGGGGACAGGGGACGAAAAACTGTTTTTT | CASRPGTGDEKLFF
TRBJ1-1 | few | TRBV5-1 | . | TGCGCCAGCAGCCCTCAGGGAATTGACGCTTTCTTT | CASSPQGIDAFF
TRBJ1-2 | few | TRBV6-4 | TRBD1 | TGTGCCAGCAGTCTCGGGACAGGGGCCTACACCTTC | CASSLGTGAYTF
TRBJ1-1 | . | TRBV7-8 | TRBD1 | TGTGCCAGCAGCCCCTGGGACAGGGTTTCGGACACTGAAGCTTTCTTT | CASSPWDRVSDTEAFF
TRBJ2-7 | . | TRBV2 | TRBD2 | TGTGCCAGCAGTGCCCCCCGGACTAGCCGCTACGAGCAGTACTTC | CASSAPRTSRYEQYF
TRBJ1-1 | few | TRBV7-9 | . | TGTGCCAGCAGCTTAGTACAGGGTAGCACTGAAGCTTTCTTT | CASSLVQGSTEAFF
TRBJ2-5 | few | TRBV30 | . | TGTGCCTGCGACCTCCAGGGGGGTAAGCAAGAGACCCAGTACTTC | CACDLQGGKQETQYF
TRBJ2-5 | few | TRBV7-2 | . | TGTGCCAGCAGCGCCGTGGGGGCAGGACAAGAGACCCAGTACTTC | CASSAVGAGQETQYF
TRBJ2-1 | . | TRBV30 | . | TGTGCCTGGAGTCCCCGTGGGAGTGAGCAGTTCTTC | CAWSPRGSEQFF